This TCR beta chain was obtained from a study of radiotherapy plus CTLA-4 blockade in lung cancer. With regard to this clone: The same CDR3 can be traced to other DNA sequences in this sample.

Repertoires were generated with immunoSEQ multiplex PCR, while TCRdb's copy carries only in-frame clones and drops some. Of tens of thousands of clones listed, about four fifths are singletons. The clonotype originates from a human donor with non-small cell lung cancer who had stable disease on radiotherapy plus ipilimumab. The material was peripheral blood, obtained from a patient treated with radiotherapy plus ipilimumab.

CDR3 coding DNA: TGCGCCAGCAGCCGATTCTCAGACACAGGTGGGAAGACCCAGTACTTC. Protein sequence: CASSRFSDTGGKTQYF. The chain employs TRBV5-1 and TRBJ2-5, with D possibly matching TRBD1 (5 bases). CDR1 and CDR2 (germline): SGHRS, YFSETQ. The CDR3 totals 16 residues. V was shortened by 4 bases and J by 6 bases, with 22 bases between the two germline ends.